This is a list of T cell receptor beta chains from one sample in a study of response to subunit inactivated influenza vaccine. TCRdb called the RT-PCR reads again in MiXCR, with one record for every CDR3 protein. The sample has about 520,000 distinct CDR3 sequences, approximately 7.3% seen once. The starting material was PBMCs from blood, obtained less than 30 months after vaccination. All receptors come from a man aged 50 to 69 who received an inactivated influenza vaccine. The CDR3 runs from the conserved cysteine through the conserved F or W. The order of the fields is CDR3 DNA, CDR3 protein, D gene, V gene, clone size, J gene. A D gene is named only where the DNA matches it firmly. Expanded clones get a size class; other rows say once, few or many, or leave the size out.

CDR3nt: TGTGCCATCAGTGGTGCGACGACTAGCGGGGGAGAAACAGATACGCAGTATTTT; CDR3aa: CAISGATTSGGETDTQYF; d_gene: TRBD2; v_gene: TRBV10-3; abundance: -; j_gene: TRBJ2-3
CDR3nt: TGTGCCAGCAGTGAAAGGGCAAGCTCTGGAAACACCATATATTTT; CDR3aa: CASSERASSGNTIYF; d_gene: -; v_gene: TRBV6-1; abundance: few; j_gene: TRBJ1-3
CDR3nt: TGTGCCAGCAGTACCTCGGGACGAAACATTCAGTACTTC; CDR3aa: CASSTSGRNIQYF; d_gene: -; v_gene: TRBV12-3/TRBV12-4; abundance: few; j_gene: TRBJ2-4
CDR3nt: TGTGCCTGGAGTGTTTCGTCAAACACTGAAGCTTTCTTT; CDR3aa: CAWSVSSNTEAFF; d_gene: -; v_gene: TRBV30; abundance: -; j_gene: TRBJ1-1
CDR3nt: TGTGCCAGTAGTCCTCGACGTTTGGCCTCGGATACGCAGTATTTT; CDR3aa: CASSPRRLASDTQYF; d_gene: -; v_gene: TRBV19; abundance: -; j_gene: TRBJ2-3
CDR3nt: TGTGCCAGCAGCGAGTTCCGGACAGATAACTATGGCTACACCTTC; CDR3aa: CASSEFRTDNYGYTF; d_gene: -; v_gene: TRBV7-9; abundance: few; j_gene: TRBJ1-2
CDR3nt: TGCGCCAGCAGCTCGACAGGGGGCCTGGAGAGGGGCTACACCTTC; CDR3aa: CASSSTGGLERGYTF; d_gene: TRBD1; v_gene: TRBV5-1; abundance: few; j_gene: TRBJ1-2
CDR3nt: TGCAGTGCTAGAGATCTGGCGGCTAGCGGGATTAGCTCCTACGAGCAGTACTTC; CDR3aa: CSARDLAASGISSYEQYF; d_gene: TRBD2; v_gene: TRBV20-1; abundance: -; j_gene: TRBJ2-7
CDR3nt: TGTGCCACCAGTATGAGGCTTCGAGACTACGAGCAGTACTTC; CDR3aa: CATSMRLRDYEQYF; d_gene: -; v_gene: TRBV15; abundance: -; j_gene: TRBJ2-7
CDR3nt: TGCAGTGCTAGAGAGAGATGTCTAGCGGGAGTCTACGAGCAGTACTTC; CDR3aa: CSARERCLAGVYEQYF; d_gene: TRBD2; v_gene: TRBV20-1; abundance: -; j_gene: TRBJ2-7
CDR3nt: TGCGCCAGCAGCCAGCTAAGCGGGGGGGCCGAGCAGTTCTTC; CDR3aa: CASSQLSGGAEQFF; d_gene: TRBD2; v_gene: TRBV4-3; abundance: few; j_gene: TRBJ2-1
CDR3nt: TGTGCCAGCAGCCAAGAGTCGGGGGCAGGGGCAGATACGCAGTATTTT; CDR3aa: CASSQESGAGADTQYF; d_gene: -; v_gene: TRBV4-2; abundance: few; j_gene: TRBJ2-3
CDR3nt: TGCAGTGCTGGTCGGGCCTATGAAAAACTGTTTTTT; CDR3aa: CSAGRAYEKLFF; d_gene: -; v_gene: TRBV20-1; abundance: -; j_gene: TRBJ1-4
CDR3nt: TGTGCCAGCAGCCAAGATGGGGGGCAGAGGGGGACCCAGTACTTC; CDR3aa: CASSQDGGQRGTQYF; d_gene: -; v_gene: TRBV3-1; abundance: -; j_gene: TRBJ2-5
CDR3nt: TGCGCCAGCAGCCAAAATATCGACCTAGCCAAAAACATTCAGTACTTC; CDR3aa: CASSQNIDLAKNIQYF; d_gene: -; v_gene: TRBV4-3; abundance: many; j_gene: TRBJ2-4
CDR3nt: TGTGCCAGCAGTTTAGAGGCTGGGGAAGAGACCCAGTACTTC; CDR3aa: CASSLEAGEETQYF; d_gene: -; v_gene: TRBV28; abundance: many; j_gene: TRBJ2-5
CDR3nt: TGTGCCAGTAGCTCAAGGACAGGGGTCTTCACTGAAGCTTTCTTT; CDR3aa: CASSSRTGVFTEAFF; d_gene: TRBD1; v_gene: TRBV19; abundance: -; j_gene: TRBJ1-1
CDR3nt: TGCGCCAGCAGCCAAGATTCGGGCTCGACCCGCTACACCTTC; CDR3aa: CASSQDSGSTRYTF; d_gene: -; v_gene: TRBV4-3; abundance: -; j_gene: TRBJ1-2
CDR3nt: TGCGCCAGCAGTACGGGGAACACTGAAGCTTTCTTT; CDR3aa: CASSTGNTEAFF; d_gene: -; v_gene: TRBV5-1; abundance: many; j_gene: TRBJ1-1
CDR3nt: TGTGCCAGCAGTTACCCTAAGCGGGCCCAAGAGACCCAGTACTTC; CDR3aa: CASSYPKRAQETQYF; d_gene: -; v_gene: TRBV6-2/TRBV6-3; abundance: few; j_gene: TRBJ2-5
CDR3nt: TGTGCCAGCAGCCTCGGGAACCTTGTTTCTGGGGCCAACGTCCTGACTTTC; CDR3aa: CASSLGNLVSGANVLTF; d_gene: -; v_gene: TRBV27; abundance: -; j_gene: TRBJ2-6
CDR3nt: TGCGCCAGCAGGGATTTGGACCGGAACACCGGGGAGCTGTTTTTT; CDR3aa: CASRDLDRNTGELFF; d_gene: -; v_gene: TRBV10-2; abundance: -; j_gene: TRBJ2-2
CDR3nt: TGTGCCAGCAGCTTCCGTCAGGGGGCGAGGACCGGGGAGCTGTTTTTT; CDR3aa: CASSFRQGARTGELFF; d_gene: TRBD1; v_gene: TRBV7-9; abundance: -; j_gene: TRBJ2-2
CDR3nt: TGCAGTGCTAGAGGAGGGGATTCCACAGATACGCAGTATTTT; CDR3aa: CSARGGDSTDTQYF; d_gene: -; v_gene: TRBV20-1; abundance: many; j_gene: TRBJ2-3
CDR3nt: TGTGCCAGCAGCTTAGCGGGGGACAGGGGGCCTGGGGCCAACGTCCTGACTTTC; CDR3aa: CASSLAGDRGPGANVLTF; d_gene: TRBD1; v_gene: TRBV7-2; abundance: many; j_gene: TRBJ2-6
CDR3nt: TGTGCCAGCAGCACCCTCGGCGAGCAGTACTTC; CDR3aa: CASSTLGEQYF; d_gene: -; v_gene: TRBV6-2/TRBV6-3; abundance: -; j_gene: TRBJ2-7
CDR3nt: TGCGCCACCAGAGCGGGAGACGGCACAGATACGCAGTATTTT; CDR3aa: CATRAGDGTDTQYF; d_gene: TRBD2; v_gene: TRBV5-1; abundance: many; j_gene: TRBJ2-3
CDR3nt: TGTGCCTGGAGTGTTACCTACAATGAGCAGTTCTTC; CDR3aa: CAWSVTYNEQFF; d_gene: -; v_gene: TRBV30; abundance: -; j_gene: TRBJ2-1
CDR3nt: TGTGCTAGCAGCCGAGTCCAGGGGGCCGAGCAGTACTTC; CDR3aa: CASSRVQGAEQYF; d_gene: TRBD1; v_gene: TRBV7-7; abundance: -; j_gene: TRBJ2-7
CDR3nt: TGTGCCAGCTCACCGAGGGACATCGGGGCCACCGGGGAGCTGTTTTTT; CDR3aa: CASSPRDIGATGELFF; d_gene: -; v_gene: TRBV18; abundance: few; j_gene: TRBJ2-2
CDR3nt: TGTGCCAGCAGCCGGACTCCCGGGGAGCTGTTTTTT; CDR3aa: CASSRTPGELFF; d_gene: -; v_gene: TRBV12-3/TRBV12-4; abundance: many; j_gene: TRBJ2-2
CDR3nt: TGTGCCAGCAGGAGCTGGACAGGGGCCGGGGAGCTGTTTTTT; CDR3aa: CASRSWTGAGELFF; d_gene: TRBD1; v_gene: TRBV6-1; abundance: -; j_gene: TRBJ2-2
CDR3nt: TGCGCCAGCAGCCCCTGGGGGGCCGGGGGTGGAGAGACCCAGTACTTC; CDR3aa: CASSPWGAGGGETQYF; d_gene: -; v_gene: TRBV5-1; abundance: -; j_gene: TRBJ2-5
CDR3nt: TGTGCCAGCAGTCTTTCTCCCGCTAGCGGGAGGAGTGATGAGCAGTTCTTC; CDR3aa: CASSLSPASGRSDEQFF; d_gene: TRBD2; v_gene: TRBV5-5; abundance: many; j_gene: TRBJ2-1
CDR3nt: TGTGCCAGCAGAAAAGGGACAGGGGCCGATCAGCCCCAGCATTTT; CDR3aa: CASRKGTGADQPQHF; d_gene: TRBD1; v_gene: TRBV12-3/TRBV12-4; abundance: -; j_gene: TRBJ1-5
CDR3nt: TGCGCCAGCAGCCAAGAAATCGGGACGGCCGAGATAAACATTCAGTACTTC; CDR3aa: CASSQEIGTAEINIQYF; d_gene: -; v_gene: TRBV4-3; abundance: -; j_gene: TRBJ2-4
CDR3nt: TGCGCCAGCAGCTACCGGGACAGGGAAGTTTGGGGGAACCCCTACAATGAGCAGTTCTTC; CDR3aa: CASSYRDREVWGNPYNEQFF; d_gene: TRBD1; v_gene: TRBV5-1; abundance: many; j_gene: TRBJ2-1
CDR3nt: TGCAGCGTTGAATGGGCTAGCGAACCAGATACGCAGTATTTT; CDR3aa: CSVEWASEPDTQYF; d_gene: -; v_gene: TRBV29-1; abundance: -; j_gene: TRBJ2-3
CDR3nt: TGCAGTGCTAATGTAGCCGGGGCAGAGACCCAGTACTTC; CDR3aa: CSANVAGAETQYF; d_gene: -; v_gene: TRBV20-1; abundance: few; j_gene: TRBJ2-5
CDR3nt: TGTGCCAGCAGCCTTACCGAGAAGGACAGGTTCTTT; CDR3aa: CASSLTEKDRFF; d_gene: TRBD1; v_gene: TRBV3-1; abundance: many; j_gene: TRBJ1-1
CDR3nt: TGCAGCGTTGCCCCTACAAAGTCGCTAGCTTCTTACAATGAGCAGTTCTTC; CDR3aa: CSVAPTKSLASYNEQFF; d_gene: -; v_gene: TRBV29-1; abundance: few; j_gene: TRBJ2-1
CDR3nt: TGTGCCAGCAGTCCACTAGCGGGAGACGGGAATACGCAGTATTTT; CDR3aa: CASSPLAGDGNTQYF; d_gene: TRBD2; v_gene: TRBV12-3/TRBV12-4; abundance: -; j_gene: TRBJ2-3
CDR3nt: TGTGCCATTTCCCCGGGACTAGGAATTACTGAGCAGTTCTTC; CDR3aa: CAISPGLGITEQFF; d_gene: TRBD2; v_gene: TRBV10-3; abundance: few; j_gene: TRBJ2-1
CDR3nt: TGTGCCAGCAGTTCCCATGGTGTAGGCACTGAAGCTTTCTTT; CDR3aa: CASSSHGVGTEAFF; d_gene: -; v_gene: TRBV28; abundance: -; j_gene: TRBJ1-1
CDR3nt: TGCGCCAGCAGCTTGGATCAGGGGGATAGCGAGCAGTACTTC; CDR3aa: CASSLDQGDSEQYF; d_gene: TRBD1; v_gene: TRBV5-1; abundance: many; j_gene: TRBJ2-7
CDR3nt: TGTGCCAGCAGCCCCAGACAGGGAGTAACCGGGGAGCTGTTTTTT; CDR3aa: CASSPRQGVTGELFF; d_gene: TRBD1; v_gene: TRBV9; abundance: few; j_gene: TRBJ2-2
CDR3nt: TGCAGAGGCCTGGGGGCGGGTTCTTACAATGAGCAGTTCTTC; CDR3aa: CRGLGAGSYNEQFF; d_gene: -; v_gene: TRBV20-1; abundance: many; j_gene: TRBJ2-1
CDR3nt: TGTGCCAGCAGCCAAAAGTCCACAGATACGCAGTATTTT; CDR3aa: CASSQKSTDTQYF; d_gene: -; v_gene: TRBV16; abundance: many; j_gene: TRBJ2-3
CDR3nt: TGCGCCAGCAGCCAAGATCCGACTGCCCAAACCTACACCTTC; CDR3aa: CASSQDPTAQTYTF; d_gene: -; v_gene: TRBV4-3; abundance: few; j_gene: TRBJ1-2
CDR3nt: TGTGCCAGCAGCTCTTTCTTGGCTTCACCCCTCCACTTT; CDR3aa: CASSSFLASPLHF; d_gene: -; v_gene: TRBV7-2; abundance: many; j_gene: TRBJ1-6
CDR3nt: TGTGCCAGCAGCCCGACAGTATCCGACTATGGCTACACCTTC; CDR3aa: CASSPTVSDYGYTF; d_gene: -; v_gene: TRBV9; abundance: many; j_gene: TRBJ1-2
CDR3nt: TGTGCCAGCAGTAATCCAGGGGTGATCCAAGAGACCCAGTACTTC; CDR3aa: CASSNPGVIQETQYF; d_gene: -; v_gene: TRBV5-5; abundance: few; j_gene: TRBJ2-5
CDR3nt: TGTGCCAGCAGCCCGGGAGGAAATGTTCCGGAGACCCAGTACTTC; CDR3aa: CASSPGGNVPETQYF; d_gene: TRBD2; v_gene: TRBV7-9; abundance: few; j_gene: TRBJ2-5
CDR3nt: TGCGCCAGCAGCCAGGACAGCGGGACAGACGAGCAGTACTTC; CDR3aa: CASSQDSGTDEQYF; d_gene: -; v_gene: TRBV4-3; abundance: -; j_gene: TRBJ2-7